This T cell receptor (beta chain) was profiled in a study of regulatory T cells in long-lasting Graves disease (dated by TCRdb to the early 2020s). Notes on the research overall: Patients with newly diagnosed Graves' disease had been on antithyroid drugs for under 3 months. Persistent Graves' disease patients were compared with newly diagnosed Graves' disease patients by peripheral blood TCR sequencing and RNA sequencing. The study took place in China and was registered as a clinical trial. TCR sequencing covered roughly 13 persistent and roughly 20 newly diagnosed Graves' disease patients, around 33 samples in total. Results and caveats for the whole study, not just this receptor: Because the primary lesion, thyroid tissue, could not be accessed, the study looked at peripheral blood alone. Sequencing and analysis were limited to the TCR beta chain. Lower TCR Shannon entropy and fewer highly expanded clones were observed in persistent Graves' disease patients than in newly diagnosed patients, which suggested clonal expansion. As a limitation, the authors acknowledged that the small sample size may reduce accuracy. TRBV28, TRBJ1-2 and TRBJ2-5 were preferentially used in persistent disease, while TRBV20-1 and TRBJ2-1 were favored in newly diagnosed disease. A larger number of public clonotypes was shared among persistent patients (over 2,500) than among newly diagnosed patients (roughly 980).

As concerns this clonotype: Which antigen it targets is not known. Per-base quality was not reported, and no clone a single base away is much larger than it.

From its cysteine to its phenylalanine, the CDR3 spans 17 amino acids. The entry retains the CDR3 DNA only, 51 bases that are in frame from base 1. V sheds 0 bases and J sheds 4 bases, leaving 19 bases between their ends. From a lookup of the germline V gene, CDR1 and CDR2 are SGDLS and YYNGEE. Libraries were built with multiplex PCR. Sequenced using an Illumina HiSeq 4000. TCR beta libraries were built with iRepertoire HTBI primers and Arm-PCR amplification of CDR3 regions. PCR products were gel purified before sequencing. The paper's data handling went like this. A total of fewer than 70 TRBV and some 13 TRBJ segments were identified across samples and were used for gene usage analysis of CDR3 amino acid clonotypes. COPE and FqMerger were used to merge the filtered high-quality paired reads into contigs. BLAST was used to align contigs to IMGT TRBV, TRBD and TRBJ reference genes, and CDR3 was defined according to IMGT. Clonotypes above 0.1% frequency were classified as highly expanded clones. Shannon entropy was used to measure repertoire diversity, and the Gini coefficient was used to measure V-J evenness. A clonotype was considered public if more than one individual shared it. TCRdb's own reprocessing of the public reads used fastp at Q25 and MiXCR and kept productive beta chains. A single entry per CDR3 protein holds the most common genes and DNA from its merged rows. TCRdb, not the authors, supplied the V and J calls. The sample table contains approximately 490,000 distinct CDR3 sequences; only one count was recorded for 15% to 20% of them. About 12% of the sample comes from the top ten.

The time point label corresponds to: newly diagnosed GD, antithyroid drugs for less than 3 months. RNA was extracted from PBMCs in TRIzol for both TCR sequencing and RNA sequencing. The diagnosis of Graves' disease followed American Thyroid Association guidelines. Recruitment of patients was carried out at an endocrinology department in Xi'an, China. Each patient gave around 9 milliliters of peripheral blood, collected in an EDTA anticoagulant tube. Ficoll Paque Plus density gradient separation was used to isolate PBMCs, and no additional T cell sorting was done. RNA quality was checked with an Agilent 2100 Bioanalyzer and agarose gel, and concentration with a NanoDrop 2000. These data also formed part of another study, on T cells in Graves' hyperthyroidism and ophthalmopathy. As the second paper documents: Stable Graves' hyperthyroidism was defined as no progression to ophthalmopathy during 18 months of follow-up. Hyperthyroidism patients were aged 18 to 65 years and newly diagnosed, with disease duration of less than 2 months. Exclusion was applied to patients with uncontrolled infections, other autoimmune diseases, pregnancy or lactation. Diagnoses were established on the basis of clinical symptoms, serum thyroxine and TRAb, thyroid ultrasound, and orbital computed tomography. For the first round of RT-PCR on the TCR CDR3, the HTBI primer set was used together with the Qiagen OneStep RT-PCR kit. Blood samples also contained most of the expanded thyroid clonotypes (frequency above 0.001), which suggests that blood repertoires may reflect thyroid immune responses. A 13 V-J signature model separated ophthalmopathy from stable hyperthyroidism, with about 90% sensitivity and roughly 81% specificity in cross-validation and 80%/75% in testing. During validation, the model predicted progression to ophthalmopathy a median of about 6.5 months ahead of onset, with almost 71% sensitivity and 72.22% specificity. To identify TCR V-J signatures that set the groups apart, the researchers used a discovery cohort of approximately 98 patients, made up of about 44 with Graves' ophthalmopathy and around 58 with stable Graves' hyperthyroidism. An independent validation cohort of about 19 hyperthyroidism patients and roughly 16 patients who later progressed to ophthalmopathy tested prospective prediction of ophthalmopathy. The roughly 91 discovery patients were randomly divided into training and test sets at a 7:3 ratio. In addition, the study compared T-cell repertoires in thyroid tissue and in blood from about six Graves' hyperthyroidism patients. Following sampling, methimazole starting at 30 mg daily was given to hyperthyroidism patients, and high-dose intravenous methylprednisolone was given to ophthalmopathy patients. The libraries were constructed in a second round of multiplex PCR and then size-selected and purified. Libraries were sequenced paired-end with 100 bp reads on an Illumina HiSeq2000. SOAPnuke was used to process the raw data, with reads discarded if the reads contained adapters or uncalled bases, had a mean Phred below 15, or lacked an exact constant-primer or identifier match. High-quality paired reads were merged using COPE v1.2.5, and each unique nucleotide sequence was defined as a clonotype. Clonotypes were aligned to IMGT TRBV, TRBD and TRBJ reference segments using MiTCR v1.1. The analysis was restricted to V-J combinations with a frequency above 0.0001, which together covered 99% to 99.2% of the repertoires. The TCS score was defined as F50 (clonal expansion) divided by E x V (chaos), with BLOSUM62-based TCRdist calculated between CDR3 peptides within each V-J. Welch's t-statistics and random forest reduced fewer than 600 V-J features to 13, which were used in a naive Bayes classifier (R e1071). Sample size was not statistically predetermined, and investigators were not blinded to group allocation. The paper reports TCR Vbeta CDR3 sequencing of 130 to 150 peripheral blood samples: some 41 ophthalmopathy, around 80 hyperthyroidism and 17 progressor patients.

The chain links TRBV9 with TRBJ2-5, with the D gene not confidently named. The material was peripheral blood mononuclear cells (PBMCs), obtained at new diagnosis, from a patient treated with antithyroid drugs. This receptor was obtained from a man in his forties or fifties with Graves disease. Donor details come from another sample of the same person, matched by shared clones. The CDR3 amino acid sequence is: CASSVDPPRLSPETQYF. The nucleotide sequence is given as TGTGCCAGCAGCGTAGACCCCCCTAGACTTTCCCCAGAGACCCAGTACTTC. The CDR3 plus the reference TRBV9 and TRBJ2-5 genes for the other parts give the full variable domain: DSGVTQTPKHLITATGQRVTLRCSPRSGDLSVYWYQQSLDQGLQFLIQYYNGEERAKGNILERFSAQQFPDLHSELNLSSLELGDSALYFCASSVDPPRLSPETQYFGPGTRLLVL.